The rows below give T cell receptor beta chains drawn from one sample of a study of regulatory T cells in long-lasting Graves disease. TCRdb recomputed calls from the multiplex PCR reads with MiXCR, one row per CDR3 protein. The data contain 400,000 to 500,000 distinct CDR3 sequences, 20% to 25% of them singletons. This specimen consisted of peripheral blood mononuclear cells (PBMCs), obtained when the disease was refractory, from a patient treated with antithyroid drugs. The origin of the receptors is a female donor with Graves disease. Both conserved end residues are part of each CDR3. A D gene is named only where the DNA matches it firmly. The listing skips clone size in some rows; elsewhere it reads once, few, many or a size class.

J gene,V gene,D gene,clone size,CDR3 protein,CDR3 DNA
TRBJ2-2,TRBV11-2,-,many,CASSTLRDRNRGELFF,TGTGCCAGCAGCACCCTCCGAGACAGGAATCGCGGGGAGCTGTTTTTT
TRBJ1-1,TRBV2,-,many,CASTERMNTEAFF,TGTGCCAGCACCGAAAGGATGAACACTGAAGCTTTCTTT
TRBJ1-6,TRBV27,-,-,CASRDMSRNASPLHF,TGTGCCAGCAGGGACATGAGCAGAAATGCCTCACCCCTCCACTTT
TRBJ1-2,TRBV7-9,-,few,CASSPPGVTGGYTF,TGTGCCAGCAGCCCCCCCGGGGTAACGGGGGGCTACACCTTC
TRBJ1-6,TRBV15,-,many,CATSRIEPNSPLHF,TGTGCCACCAGCAGGATCGAGCCCAATTCACCCCTCCACTTT
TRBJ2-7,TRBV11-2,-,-,CASSSPLDGRYEQYF,TGTGCCAGCAGCTCCCCCTTGGACGGAAGGTACGAGCAGTACTTC
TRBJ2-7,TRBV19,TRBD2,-,CASSRPGLVVEQYF,TGTGCCAGTAGTAGACCAGGACTAGTCGTCGAGCAGTACTTC
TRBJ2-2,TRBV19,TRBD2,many,CASSGTIDTGELFF,TGTGCCAGTAGTGGGACTATAGACACCGGGGAGCTGTTTTTT
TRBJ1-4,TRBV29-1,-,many,CSAGDGNEKLFF,TGCAGCGCCGGGGACGGTAATGAAAAACTGTTTTTT
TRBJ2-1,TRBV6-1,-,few,CASTGTSTNEQFF,TGTGCCAGCACCGGAACTAGTACCAATGAGCAGTTCTTC
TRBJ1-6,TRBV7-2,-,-,CASSPVLPGDNSPLHF,TGTGCCAGCAGCCCCGTACTGCCGGGAGATAATTCACCCCTCCACTTT
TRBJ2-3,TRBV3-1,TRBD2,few,CASSQEGRVSTDTQYF,TGTGCCAGCAGCCAAGAAGGGAGGGTGAGCACAGATACGCAGTATTTT
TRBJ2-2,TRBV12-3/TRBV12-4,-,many,CASSLRGAGVTNTGELFF,TGTGCCAGCAGTTTAAGGGGAGCGGGCGTGACGAACACCGGGGAGCTGTTTTTT
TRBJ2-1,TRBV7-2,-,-,CASSLWGPWLFF,TGTGCCAGCAGCTTATGGGGCCCGTGGTTGTTCTTC
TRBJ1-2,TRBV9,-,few,CASSGRGYGYTF,TGTGCCAGCAGCGGCAGGGGCTATGGCTACACCTTC
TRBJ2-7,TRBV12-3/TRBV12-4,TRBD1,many,CASSLSPGQGSEQYF,TGTGCCAGCAGTTTATCCCCGGGACAGGGTAGCGAGCAGTACTTC
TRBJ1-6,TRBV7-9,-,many,CASTDGLEVPLHF,TGTGCCAGCACGGATGGATTAGAGGTCCCCCTCCACTTT
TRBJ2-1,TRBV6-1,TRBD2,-,CASGTSGLDEQFF,TGTGCCAGTGGGACTAGCGGGTTGGATGAGCAGTTCTTC
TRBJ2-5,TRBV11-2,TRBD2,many,CASSPGLAGWRKETQYF,TGTGCCAGCAGCCCGGGACTAGCGGGATGGAGGAAAGAGACCCAGTACTTC
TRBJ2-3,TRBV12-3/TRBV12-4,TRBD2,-,CASSSPLAGLTDTQYF,TGTGCCAGCAGTTCCCCACTAGCGGGGCTCACAGATACGCAGTATTTT
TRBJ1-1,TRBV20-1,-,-,CSALDSKGAFF,TGCAGTGCTCTGGACTCCAAGGGGGCTTTCTTT
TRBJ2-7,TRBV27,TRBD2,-,CASRTSGHSYEQYF,TGTGCCAGCAGGACTAGCGGACACTCCTACGAGCAGTACTTC
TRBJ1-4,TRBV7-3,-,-,CASSSSGREKLLF,TGTGCCAGCAGCTCAAGCGGACGTGAAAAACTGCTTTTT
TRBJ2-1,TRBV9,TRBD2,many,CASSDGLAGVNNEQFF,TGTGCCAGCAGCGATGGACTAGCGGGAGTCAACAATGAGCAGTTCTTC
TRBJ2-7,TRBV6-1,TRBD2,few,CASTWTSGIPLSSYEQYF,TGTGCCAGCACCTGGACTAGCGGGATCCCTCTAAGCTCCTACGAGCAGTACTTC
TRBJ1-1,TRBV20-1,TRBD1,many,CSASDRVGTEAFF,TGCAGTGCATCGGACAGGGTCGGCACTGAAGCTTTCTTT
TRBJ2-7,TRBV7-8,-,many,CASSLDGRTVEQYF,TGTGCCAGCAGCTTAGACGGTCGCACCGTTGAGCAGTACTTC
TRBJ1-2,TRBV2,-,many,CASSVETGLGYGYTF,TGTGCCAGCAGTGTGGAGACAGGCCTAGGGTATGGCTACACCTTC
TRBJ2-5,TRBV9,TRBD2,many,CASSQTGLAVRETQYF,TGTGCCAGCAGCCAAACGGGACTAGCGGTCCGGGAGACCCAGTACTTC
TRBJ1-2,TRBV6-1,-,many,CASFGGYGYTF,TGTGCCAGTTTTGGGGGGTATGGCTACACCTTC
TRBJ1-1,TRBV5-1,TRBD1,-,CASSWDRAEAFF,TGCGCCAGCAGCTGGGACAGGGCTGAAGCTTTCTTT
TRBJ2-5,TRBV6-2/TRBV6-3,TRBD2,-,CASKRTSGGANQETQYF,TGTGCCAGCAAACGGACTAGCGGGGGGGCGAACCAAGAGACCCAGTACTTC
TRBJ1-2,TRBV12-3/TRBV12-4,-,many,CASRAGPNYGYTF,TGTGCCAGCAGGGCAGGGCCTAACTATGGCTACACCTTC
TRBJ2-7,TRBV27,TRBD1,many,CASSGYRGSEQYF,TGTGCCAGCAGTGGGTACAGGGGCAGCGAGCAGTACTTC
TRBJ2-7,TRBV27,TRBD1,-,CASSYGTGFSEQYF,TGTGCCAGCAGTTACGGGACAGGGTTTAGCGAGCAGTACTTC
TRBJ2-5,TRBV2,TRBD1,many,CASSSGTGVQETQYF,TGTGCCAGCAGTTCCGGGACAGGGGTCCAAGAGACCCAGTACTTC
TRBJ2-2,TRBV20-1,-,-,CSARVAAATNTGELFF,TGCAGTGCTAGAGTGGCCGCGGCTACGAACACCGGGGAGCTGTTTTTT
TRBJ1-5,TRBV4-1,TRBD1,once,CASSQDEEGTGNNQPQHF,TGCGCCAGCAGCCAAGATGAGGAGGGGACAGGGAACAATCAGCCCCAGCATTTT
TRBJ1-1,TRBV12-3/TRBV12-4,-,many,CASCHWGLNTEAFF,TGTGCCAGCTGCCATTGGGGCCTGAACACTGAAGCTTTCTTT
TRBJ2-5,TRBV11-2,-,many,CASSYRLLEEETQYF,TGTGCCAGCAGCTACAGACTCTTGGAAGAAGAGACCCAGTACTTC
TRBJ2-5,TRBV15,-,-,CATSRASVIKTQYF,TGTGCCACCAGCAGAGCTTCAGTCATAAAGACCCAGTACTTC